Below are 29 T cell receptor beta chains sequenced from a single sample in a study of T cell responses to AZD1222 COVID-19 vaccine. Method: immunoSEQ multiplex PCR; TCRdb's copy keeps in-frame clones and lacks some. In the table there are 93,000 or so clones, 91% of which are singletons. The sample consisted of peripheral blood, taken on day 0 of AZD1222 vaccination. Every receptor here comes from an adult in good health.

The gene calls are TRBV10-2 and TRBJ2-3; 8 bases align to TRBD2. CDR3 length equals 16 residues. The V segment lost 0 bases and the J segment 3 bases; nucleotides outside the gene matches: 5. Germline V lookup: CDR1 WSHSY, CDR2 SAAADI. CDR3 loop: CASSESIAGSTDTQYF. CDR3 coding DNA: TGCGCCAGCAGTGAGTCAATAGCGGGAAGTACAGATACGCAGTATTTT.

The V call is TRBV7-9, the J call TRBJ2-7; 8 bases are a match to TRBD1. The V gene's germline CDR1 is SEHNR and CDR2 FQNEAQ (reference sequence). Trimming took 1 base from V and 6 from J; bases not matched to a gene: 8. The CDR3 has 15 amino acids. The CDR3 DNA reads as TGTGCCAGCAGCTTAGTAGGACAGGGACTCTCCGAGCAGTACTTC. Translation gives CASSLVGQGLSEQYF.

This clone has just one count. The rearrangement joins TRBV5-1 to TRBJ2-3, with a tentative D call TRBD2 (7 bases). This CDR3 region has 15 residues. In germline, CDR1 is SGHRS, CDR2 YFSETQ. Trimming left V 7 bases short and J 4 bases short, with 19 bases between. Here the CDR3 DNA reads TGCGCCAGCCTCCCGGGGGGCGGCCTAGCAGATACGCAGTATTTT. Its protein product is CASLPGGGLADTQYF.

This clone was seen only once. The CDR3 region is CASSLIEGTQNIQYF. The CDR3 region has the DNA TGTGCCAGCAGCTTAATAGAAGGGACTCAAAACATTCAGTACTTC. The chain is built from TRBV7-9 and TRBJ2-4; the D gene is possibly TRBD2 (6 bases). Germline lookup yields CDR1 SEHNR and CDR2 FQNEAQ (reference sequence). This CDR3 is built from 15 residues. The ends were cut back, 2 bases at V and 5 bases at J, with 13 bases in the middle. Combining the CDR3 with reference TRBV7-9 and TRBJ2-4 gives the whole variable domain DTGVSQNPRHKITKRGQNVTFRCDPISEHNRLYWYRQTLGQGPEFLTYFQNEAQLEKSRLLSDRFSAERPKGSFSTLEIQRTEQGDSAMYLCASSLIEGTQNIQYFGAGTRLSVL.

The V gene is TRBV20-1, the J gene TRBJ1-5; weak D call: TRBD1 (5 bases). V was pared by 3 bases and J by 7 bases, with 16 bases between. This CDR3 is 14 amino acids long. The germline gives CDR1 DFQATT, CDR2 SNEGSKA (reference sequence). The CDR3 DNA reads TGCAGTGCTAGTCGGTCAGGGACGCGCCAGCCCCAGCATTTT. Protein product: CSASRSGTRQPQHF.

The gene calls are TRBV28 and TRBJ1-2, with D perhaps TRBD1 (6 bases). With 3 bases removed from V and 4 bases from J, the gap between germline ends came to 24 bases. CDR3 length: 18 amino acids. The germline V gene has CDR1 MDHEN and CDR2 SYDVKM. CDR3 in amino acids: CASSFRFGQGPRAYGYTF. The CDR3 DNA follows: TGTGCCAGCAGTTTTCGTTTCGGGCAGGGGCCTAGAGCCTATGGCTACACCTTC.

This clone was recorded only once. The chain carries TRBV7-7 and TRBJ2-1, with TRBD2 identical over 7 bases. CDR1 SSHAT and CDR2 FNYEAQ come from the germline V gene (reference sequence). V lost 0 bases, J lost 0 bases, and 11 bases stayed unmatched. The length of the CDR3 is 19 residues. CDR3 bases: TGTGCCAGCAGCTTAGCGGGGGAGGGGAGCCGTAGCTCCTACAATGAGCAGTTCTTC. Encoded protein: CASSLAGEGSRSSYNEQFF.

V and J are TRBV19 and TRBJ2-2; D is unclear. V was pared by 3 bases and J by 0 bases, with 17 bases between. CDR1 is LNHDA and CDR2 is SQIVND in the germline V gene (reference sequence). There are 18 residues in the CDR3. The CDR3 region has the DNA TGTGCCAGTAGTATCCGGAGCCTCACCCCCGCGAACACCGGGGAGCTGTTTTTT. Encoded protein: CASSIRSLTPANTGELFF.

This clone came up once. This rearrangement joins TRBV7-8 to TRBJ1-1; the D is unclear. CDR1 and CDR2 (germline): SGHVS, FQNEAQ. V was cut by 8 bases and J by 5 bases, with 18 bases left in between. The CDR3 runs 14 residues. The CDR3 loop is CASGPDRHRTEAFF. DNA of the CDR3: TGTGCCAGCGGCCCAGATCGCCACAGAACTGAAGCTTTCTTT. Based on the CDR3 plus reference TRBV7-8 and TRBJ1-1, the full variable domain is GAGVSQSPRYKVAKRGQDVALRCDPISGHVSLFWYQQALGQGPEFLTYFQNEAQLDKSGLPSDRFFAERPEGSVSTLKIQRTQQEDSAVYLCASGPDRHRTEAFFGQGTRLTVV.

The rearrangement links TRBV18 to TRBJ2-7; TRBD2 aligns across 11 bases. CDR3 length: 16 amino acids. V trimming: 0 bases; J trimming: 3 bases; junction bases outside the gene matches: 4. CDR1 and CDR2 from the germline V gene are KGHSH and LQKENI. The CDR3 here is CASSPPGLADFYEQYF. DNA of the CDR3: TGTGCCAGCTCACCACCGGGACTAGCGGATTTCTACGAGCAGTACTTC.

V gene TRBV2 combines with J gene TRBJ2-1; unclear D gene. Trimming stripped 1 base from V and 0 bases from J, with 7 bases between. The germline V gene encodes CDR1 SNHLY and CDR2 FYNNEI. The length of the CDR3 is 15 residues. Here the CDR3 reads CASSEEASSYNEQFF. The CDR3 DNA reads TGTGCCAGCAGTGAAGAGGCTAGCTCCTACAATGAGCAGTTCTTC.

The chain joins TRBV12-2 to TRBJ1-3; the table's D call, TRBD1, has no DNA check behind it. TRBV12-2 is a pseudogene segment. This CDR3 region has 15 residues. The CDR3 nucleotides are TGTGCAAGTCGCTTAGCGATGCCAGATGGAAACACCATATATTTT. This gives the protein CASRLAMPDGNTIYF.

The chain couples TRBV5-8 to TRBJ2-6, with D unresolved. CDR3 length equals 16 residues. Trimming pared 4 bases from V and 0 bases from J, leaving 11 bases between. Germline loops: CDR1 SGHTS, CDR2 YDEGEE. This CDR3 is CASSVGPPSGANVLTF. In nucleotides, the CDR3 is TGTGCCAGCAGCGTCGGACCCCCCTCTGGGGCCAACGTCCTGACTTTC.

The rearrangement joins TRBV18 to TRBJ2-7; TRBD1 aligns across 11 bases. The ends lost 0 bases at V and 5 bases at J; junction bases unmatched: 6. The CDR3 is made up of 16 amino acids. Germline CDR1 and CDR2: KGHSH and LQKENI. The CDR3 coding sequence is TGTGCCAGCTCACCACCGGGACAGGGGGGGGGCAACGAGCAGTACTTC. It encodes CASSPPGQGGGNEQYF. The full variable domain, in which reference TRBV18 and TRBJ2-7 provide the parts outside the CDR3, is NAGVMQNPRHLVRRRGQEARLRCSPMKGHSHVYWYRQLPEEGLKFMVYLQKENIIDESGMPKERFSAEFPKEGPSILRIQQVVRGDSAAYFCASSPPGQGGGNEQYFGPGTRLTVT.

This chain links TRBV5-1 with TRBJ2-5; TRBD2 matches at 8 bases. Germline CDR1 and CDR2: SGHRS and YFSETQ. The CDR3 has 16 amino acids. The junction had 6 bases not matched to a gene; V was cut back by 1 base and J by 1 base. CDR3 loop: CASSLSSSGVQETQYF. The CDR3 DNA sequence: TGCGCCAGCAGCTTGAGTAGTAGCGGGGTCCAAGAGACCCAGTACTTC.

The V call is TRBV9, the J call TRBJ1-4; 10 nucleotides agree with TRBD1. J lost 4 bases, V lost 2 bases, and 2 bases had no gene match. The CDR3 loop spans 15 amino acids. The germline CDR1 and CDR2 sequences are SGDLS and YYNGEE. As DNA, the CDR3 is TGTGCCAGCAGCGTTAGGACAGGGGGTAATGAAAAACTGTTTTTT. It encodes CASSVRTGGNEKLFF.

V is TRBV2 and J is TRBJ1-2; D may be TRBD1 (5 bases). V lost 5 bases to trimming and J lost 8 bases, with 24 bases between them. There are 16 residues in the CDR3. CDR1 and CDR2 (germline): SNHLY, FYNNEI. CDR3 sequence reads: CASSSETPGPDGGYTF. Here the CDR3 DNA reads TGTGCCAGCAGTTCAGAAACTCCGGGACCCGACGGCGGCTACACCTTC.

The chain recombines TRBV4-1 with TRBJ2-3; D is tentatively TRBD1 or TRBD2 (5 bases each). The length of the CDR3 is 16 residues. V lost 3 bases and J 6 bases, leaving 19 bases between the germline ends. Germline V gives CDR1 MGHRA, CDR2 YSYEKL. Written as DNA, the CDR3 is TGCGCCAGCAGCCATTCATCCGGGACCCCAATGGATACGCAGTATTTT. As protein: CASSHSSGTPMDTQYF.

This chain joins TRBV28 and TRBJ2-7; D gene unclear. Per the germline V gene, CDR1 is MDHEN and CDR2 is SYDVKM. V was shortened by 6 bases and J by 0 bases, with 21 bases between the two germline ends. The CDR3 runs 17 residues. CDR3 sequence: CASSFDWVRRNSYEQYF. DNA for the CDR3: TGTGCCAGCAGCTTTGACTGGGTGAGGAGAAACTCCTACGAGCAGTACTTC.

This chain links TRBV6-5 with TRBJ2-1, with 7 bases matching TRBD2. The CDR3 sequence is 15 residues long. V shed 2 bases and J 4 bases; nucleotides not matched to a gene: 5. The germline V gene has CDR1 MNHEY and CDR2 SVGAGI. The CDR3 DNA is TGTGCCAGCAGTTACAGGAGCGGGACTTACAATGAGCAGTTCTTC. Translating gives CASSYRSGTYNEQFF.

This chain uses TRBV10-3 with TRBJ2-3, with D hard to call. The germline V and J ends were trimmed by 10 bases and 1 base, with 15 bases remaining between them. Germline lookup yields CDR1 ENHRY and CDR2 SYGVKD. This CDR3 is built from 14 residues. The CDR3 DNA reads as TGTGCCACCCTTGGATTCCCAGGCACAGATACGCAGTATTTT. Translated, it gives CATLGFPGTDTQYF.

V and J are TRBV25-1 and TRBJ2-7, with a weak D call TRBD1 (6 bases). Germline V lookup: CDR1 MGHDK, CDR2 SYGVNS. With 2 bases removed from V and 7 bases from J, the gap between germline ends came to 12 bases. CDR3 length equals 13 residues. The CDR3: CASSEAGVGEQYF. CDR3 in DNA: TGTGCCAGCAGTGAAGCAGGGGTTGGTGAGCAGTACTTC.

The chain combines TRBV7-8 with TRBJ2-1; possible D gene TRBD2, 7 bases. This CDR3 has 16 residues. V gave up 2 bases and J gave up 4 bases, with 15 bases separating them. The V gene's germline CDR1 is SGHVS and CDR2 FQNEAQ. The CDR3 DNA reads TGTGCCAGCAGCTTATATGCGCGGGGGCCATACAATGAGCAGTTCTTC. Protein product: CASSLYARGPYNEQFF.

V and J are TRBV5-1 and TRBJ2-3; the match to TRBD2 covers 9 bases. This CDR3 has 17 residues. Germline V CDR1 and CDR2: SGHRS, YFSETQ. With V trimmed by 3 bases and J by 2 bases, 10 bases remained unmatched. CDR3 amino acids: CASSSDTTSGPTDTQYF. CDR3 DNA sequence: TGCGCCAGCAGCTCCGATACGACTAGCGGACCCACAGATACGCAGTATTTT.

V is TRBV19 and J is TRBJ2-7; no definite D call. This CDR3 is 14 amino acids long. CDR1 and CDR2 (germline): LNHDA, SQIVND (reference sequence). V dropped 3 bases and J dropped 0 bases, with 9 bases sitting between them. The CDR3 here is CASSIVRSSYEQYF. The CDR3 region has the DNA TGTGCCAGTAGTATCGTACGGAGCTCCTACGAGCAGTACTTC.

V is TRBV3-1 (or the pseudogene TRBV3-2) and J is TRBJ1-4; 8 nucleotides agree with TRBD1. The germline V gene encodes CDR1 LGHDT and CDR2 YNNKEL (reference sequence). The CDR3 is made up of 15 amino acids. Trimming cost V 2 bases and J 3 bases; bases outside gene matches: 2. In DNA form, the CDR3 reads TGTGCCAGCAGCCAACCGACAGGGGCTAATGAAAAACTGTTTTTT. Translating gives CASSQPTGANEKLFF.

This clone was detected once. Written as DNA, the CDR3 is TGTGCCAGCAGTTACTACGGGGGCTCGGAGACCCAGTACTTC. This codes for CASSYYGGSETQYF. The chain employs TRBV6-5 and TRBJ2-5; D is possibly TRBD1 or TRBD2 (6 bases each). Germline V lookup: CDR1 MNHEY, CDR2 SVGAGI. CDR3 length: 14 residues. V lost 1 base and J 5 bases, leaving 11 bases between the germline ends.

This clone was seen a few times. This chain joins TRBV7-2 and TRBJ2-7, with 8 bases lining up with TRBD2. The CDR3 loop spans 16 amino acids. The germline CDR1 and CDR2 sequences are SGHTA and FQGNSA. The trim removed 2 bases at V and 0 bases at J, leaving 6 bases unmatched. The CDR3 DNA reads TGTGCCAGCAGCTTATACCCGGGAGGGGCCTCCTACGAGCAGTACTTC. Protein: CASSLYPGGASYEQYF.

This chain uses TRBV18 with TRBJ2-6; D may be TRBD1 (5 bases). Germline V gene lookup returns CDR1 KGHSH and CDR2 LQKENI. The CDR3 has 16 amino acids. With 0 bases removed from V and 4 bases from J, the gap between germline ends came to 10 bases. Here the CDR3 reads CASSPPGARGANVLTF. CDR3 bases: TGTGCCAGCTCACCACCAGGGGCGCGAGGGGCCAACGTCCTGACTTTC.